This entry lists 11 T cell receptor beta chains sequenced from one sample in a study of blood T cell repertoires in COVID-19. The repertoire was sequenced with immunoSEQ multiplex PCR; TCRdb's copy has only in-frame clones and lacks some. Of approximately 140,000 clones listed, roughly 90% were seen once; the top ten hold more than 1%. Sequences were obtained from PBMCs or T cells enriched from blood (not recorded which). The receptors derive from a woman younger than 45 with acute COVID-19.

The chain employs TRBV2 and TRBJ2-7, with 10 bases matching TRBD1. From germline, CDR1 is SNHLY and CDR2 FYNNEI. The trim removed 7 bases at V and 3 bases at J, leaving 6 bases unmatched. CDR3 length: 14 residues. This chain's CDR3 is CASTKGQGLYEQYF. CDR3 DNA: TGTGCCAGCACCAAGGGACAGGGGCTCTACGAGCAGTACTTC.

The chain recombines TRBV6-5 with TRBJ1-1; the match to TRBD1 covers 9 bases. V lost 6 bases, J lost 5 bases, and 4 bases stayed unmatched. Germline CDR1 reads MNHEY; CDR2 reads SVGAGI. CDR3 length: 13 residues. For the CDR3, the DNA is TGTGCCAGCAGGGTGGGACAGGGAACTGAAGCTTTCTTT. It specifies CASRVGQGTEAFF.

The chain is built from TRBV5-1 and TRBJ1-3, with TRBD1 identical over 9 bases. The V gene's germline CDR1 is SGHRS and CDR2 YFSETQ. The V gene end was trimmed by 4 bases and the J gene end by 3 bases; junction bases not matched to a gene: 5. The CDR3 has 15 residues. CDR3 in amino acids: CASSLWTGVGNTIYF. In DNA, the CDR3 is TGCGCCAGCAGCCTCTGGACAGGGGTTGGAAACACCATATATTTT.

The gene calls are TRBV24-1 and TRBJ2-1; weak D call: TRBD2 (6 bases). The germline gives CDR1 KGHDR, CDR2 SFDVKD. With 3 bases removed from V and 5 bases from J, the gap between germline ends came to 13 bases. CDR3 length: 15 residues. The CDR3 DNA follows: TGTGCCACCAGTGATGCCATCGGGACTGACAATGAGCAGTTCTTC. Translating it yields CATSDAIGTDNEQFF.

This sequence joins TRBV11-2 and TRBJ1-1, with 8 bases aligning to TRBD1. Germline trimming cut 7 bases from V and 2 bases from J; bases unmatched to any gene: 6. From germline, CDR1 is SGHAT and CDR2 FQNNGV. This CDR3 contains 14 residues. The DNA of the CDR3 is TGTGCCAGCATCTTCGGACAGGGCAACACTGAAGCTTTCTTT. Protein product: CASIFGQGNTEAFF.

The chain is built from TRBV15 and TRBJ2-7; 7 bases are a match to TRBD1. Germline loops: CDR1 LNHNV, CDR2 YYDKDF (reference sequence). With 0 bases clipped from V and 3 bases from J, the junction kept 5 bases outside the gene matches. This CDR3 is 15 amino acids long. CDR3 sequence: CATSRERQGHYEQYF. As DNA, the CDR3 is TGTGCCACCAGCAGAGAAAGACAGGGTCACTACGAGCAGTACTTC.

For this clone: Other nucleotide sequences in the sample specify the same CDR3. The DNA of the CDR3 is TGTGCCAGCAGAGAGGGGGCAGGCAATCAGCCCCAGCATTTT. Translation gives CASREGAGNQPQHF. The rearrangement uses TRBV28 and TRBJ1-5; 7 nucleotides match TRBD1. After removal of 6 bases from V and 2 bases from J, the junction contained 4 bases not matched to a gene. There are 14 residues in the CDR3. Germline values: CDR1 MDHEN, CDR2 SYDVKM. Full variable domain (remainder filled in from reference TRBV28 and TRBJ1-5): DVKVTQSSRYLVKRTGEKVFLECVQDMDHENMFWYRQDPGLGLRLIYFSYDVKMKEKGDIPEGYSVSREKKERFSLILESASTNQTSMYLCASREGAGNQPQHFGDGTRLSIL.

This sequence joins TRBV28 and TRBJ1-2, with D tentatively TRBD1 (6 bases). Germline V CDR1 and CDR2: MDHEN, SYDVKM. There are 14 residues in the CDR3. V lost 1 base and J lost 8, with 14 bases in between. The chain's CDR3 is CASSLLGAAGGYTF. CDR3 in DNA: TGTGCCAGCAGTTTATTGGGGGCGGCCGGCGGCTACACCTTC.

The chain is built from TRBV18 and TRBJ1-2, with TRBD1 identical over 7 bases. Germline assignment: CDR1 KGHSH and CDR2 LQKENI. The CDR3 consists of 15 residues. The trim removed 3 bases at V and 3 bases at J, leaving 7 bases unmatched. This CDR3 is CASSPETGWDYGYTF. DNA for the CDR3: TGTGCCAGCTCACCGGAGACAGGGTGGGACTATGGCTACACCTTC.

CDR3 amino acids: CASTPGGTGTGLRTEAFF. In DNA form, the CDR3 reads TGTGCCAGTACCCCCGGGGGGACAGGGACGGGTTTACGCACTGAAGCTTTCTTT. The rearrangement joins TRBV19 to TRBJ1-1, with 9 nucleotides matching TRBD1. Germline-derived CDR1 and CDR2 are LNHDA and SQIVND (reference sequence). The CDR3 length is 18 residues. V lost 7 bases to trimming and J lost 4 bases; unmatched junction nucleotides: 19.

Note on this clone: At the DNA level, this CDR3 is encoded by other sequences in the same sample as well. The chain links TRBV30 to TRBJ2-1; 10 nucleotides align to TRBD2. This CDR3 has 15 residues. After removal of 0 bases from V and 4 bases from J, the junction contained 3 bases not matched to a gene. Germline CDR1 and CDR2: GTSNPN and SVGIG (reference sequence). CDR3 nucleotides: TGTGCCTGGAGTGTTGGGACTAGCGAGTACAATGAGCAGTTCTTC. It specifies CAWSVGTSEYNEQFF.